This section outlines one T cell receptor (beta chain) sequence together with its context. Its matching antigen is unknown. The data are from a study of T cells expressing NK-cell markers. Study context: CD3+CD56+NKG2C+, CD3+CD56+NKG2C- and CD3+CD56-NKG2C+ T cells, once sorted, supplied the TCR beta repertoires.

Germline assignment: CDR1 SGHDT and CDR2 YYEEEE. The CDR3 is 14 amino acids. Findings of the study overall: The leading position in the CD3+CD56-NKG2C+ fraction of a handful of donors also went to these clonotypes.

Researchers built TCR beta cDNA using 5'RACE template switching with UMIs. TCRdb re-called the 5' RACE reads and gives one entry per CDR3 protein, without DNA. There are roughly 180,000 distinct CDR3 sequences in the sample, with about 18% held by the top ten. The chain links TRBV5-6 to TRBJ1-6. This TCR was recovered from a woman between 18 and 75 years old in good health. Material for sequencing was blood T cells: a sorted CD56 or NKG2C T cell subset, CD4+ or CD8+ T cells, or bulk PBMC T cells (not recorded which). The CDR3 protein is CASSLRGQGSPLHF.